The following is a T cell receptor (beta chain) sequence with its context. These data come from a study of blood T cell repertoires in COVID-19. About the research overall: Italy, Spain and the United States were the sources of the convalescent and acute COVID-19 samples. T cells, B-cell-depleted T cells, or PBMCs supplied cDNA or gDNA.

With V trimmed by 1 base and J by 3 bases, 3 bases remained unmatched. The CDR3 extends over 15 amino acids. Germline V CDR1 and CDR2: SGHNT, YYREEE (reference sequence). Methods used by the authors: Nucleated cell counts were estimated from reference gene primer amplification. TCRdb's table, derived via immunoSEQ multiplex PCR, lists solely in-frame clones and lacks some. Clone size and the V and J calls come from that table; the DNA yielded D and trimming. This table holds approximately 150,000 clones, around three quarters found once. The chain recombines TRBV5-4 with TRBJ2-5; 10 positions agree with TRBD2. The receptor was isolated from a man aged 45 to 65 with acute or convalescent COVID-19. Sequencing used peripheral blood. This chain's CDR3 is CASSLSSGGEETQYF. CDR3 nucleotide sequence: TGTGCCAGCAGCTTGTCTAGCGGGGGAGAAGAGACCCAGTACTTC. The full variable domain, rest sourced from reference TRBV5-4 and TRBJ2-5, is ETGVTQSPTHLIKTRGQQVTLRCSSQSGHNTVSWYQQALGQGPQFIFQYYREEENGRGNFPPRFSGLQFPNYSSELNVNALELDDSALYLCASSLSSGGEETQYFGPGTRLLVL.